The T cell receptor (beta chain) described here comes from a study of T cell responses to AZD1222 COVID-19 vaccine. Germline CDR1 SGDLS, CDR2 YYNGEE. CDR3 length: 12 residues. V was pared by 5 bases and J by 7 bases, with 9 bases between. Some clones are missing from TCRdb's copy, which holds only in-frame ones; the method was immunoSEQ multiplex PCR. The sample holds 150,000 to 200,000 clones, 90% seen once. The sequence was collected from an adult in good health. The sample was peripheral blood, taken on day 0 of AZD1222 vaccination. The J gene is TRBJ2-2, the V gene TRBV9, with D perhaps being TRBD1 or TRBD2 (5 bases each). The CDR3 sequence: CASSLGVGELFF. For the CDR3, the DNA is TGTGCCAGCAGTTTGGGGGTCGGGGAGCTGTTTTTT. The variable domain in full, completed from reference TRBV9 and TRBJ2-2, reads DSGVTQTPKHLITATGQRVTLRCSPRSGDLSVYWYQQSLDQGLQFLIQYYNGEERAKGNILERFSAQQFPDLHSELNLSSLELGDSALYFCASSLGVGELFFGEGSRLTVL.